This is a list of T cell receptor beta chains from one sample in a study of response to subunit inactivated influenza vaccine. TCRdb itself ran the RT-PCR reads through MiXCR, one entry per CDR3 protein. Among approximately 490,000 distinct CDR3 sequences listed, more than 7% were seen once. The material was PBMCs from blood, obtained 23 to 25 months after vaccination. Source of these receptors: a man between 50 and 69 years old who received an inactivated influenza vaccine. Both conserved end residues are part of each CDR3. Each record gives: clone size, D gene, J gene, V gene, CDR3 protein, CDR3 DNA. The D gene is left open where the match is weak. Size is stated for part of the rows, as once, few or many counts, or as a class when the clone is expanded.

NA,TRBD2,TRBJ2-3,TRBV20-1,CSARDPTGGGTDTQYF,TGCAGTGCTAGAGATCCTACGGGGGGAGGCACAGATACGCAGTATTTT
few,NA,TRBJ2-5,TRBV11-1,CASRAKKTQYF,TGTGCCAGCAGGGCTAAGAAGACCCAGTACTTC
many,TRBD1,TRBJ1-6,TRBV20-1,CSARGQGWANSPLHF,TGCAGTGCTAGGGGACAGGGTTGGGCTAATTCACCCCTCCACTTT
NA,TRBD2,TRBJ2-1,TRBV7-9,CASSSWVSGGNEQFF,TGTGCCAGCAGTTCATGGGTTAGCGGGGGGAATGAGCAGTTCTTC
few,TRBD2,TRBJ2-3,TRBV5-1,CASSSGLAGGTDTQYF,TGCGCCAGCAGCTCCGGACTAGCGGGGGGCACAGATACGCAGTATTTT
many,TRBD1,TRBJ2-2,TRBV10-3,CAIKPTGDTGELFF,TGTGCCATCAAGCCTACAGGGGACACCGGGGAGCTGTTTTTT
few,TRBD1,TRBJ2-7,TRBV3-1,CASSTQGNFDYEQYF,TGTGCCAGCAGTACACAGGGGAACTTTGACTACGAGCAGTACTTC
NA,NA,TRBJ2-3,TRBV7-8,CASSSNGYSEDEEDTQYF,TGTGCCAGCAGCTCAAATGGGTATAGCGAGGATGAGGAAGATACGCAGTATTTT
NA,NA,TRBJ2-7,TRBV6-2/TRBV6-3,CASRGINSYEQYF,TGTGCCAGCAGGGGTATCAACTCCTACGAGCAGTACTTC
NA,NA,TRBJ2-1,TRBV7-2,CASSFHLRGVEQFF,TGTGCCAGCAGCTTCCACCTTAGGGGGGTAGAACAGTTCTTC
few,NA,TRBJ1-1,TRBV10-1,CASRKGVNTEAFF,TGCGCCAGCAGGAAGGGGGTGAACACTGAAGCTTTCTTT